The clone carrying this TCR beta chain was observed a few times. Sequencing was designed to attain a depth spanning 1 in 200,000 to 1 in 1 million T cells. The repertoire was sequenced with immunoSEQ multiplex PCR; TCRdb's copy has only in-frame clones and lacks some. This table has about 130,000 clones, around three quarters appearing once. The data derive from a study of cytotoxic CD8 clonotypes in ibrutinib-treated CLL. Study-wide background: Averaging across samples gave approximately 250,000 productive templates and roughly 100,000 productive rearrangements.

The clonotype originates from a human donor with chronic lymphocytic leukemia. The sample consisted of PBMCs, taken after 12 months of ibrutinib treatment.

CDR3 in DNA: TGTGCCAGCAGTTACGAGTACGAGCAGTACTTC. Translated: CASSYEYEQYF. The V and J genes are TRBV2 and TRBJ2-7; D remains ambiguous. Trimming stripped 5 bases from V and 4 bases from J, with 6 bases between. This CDR3 contains 11 residues. CDR1 SNHLY and CDR2 FYNNEI come from the germline V gene. Based on the CDR3 plus reference TRBV2 and TRBJ2-7, the full variable domain is EPEVTQTPSHQVTQMGQEVILRCVPISNHLYFYWYRQILGQKVEFLVSFYNNEISEKSEIFDDQFSVERPDGSNFTLKIRSTKLEDSAMYFCASSYEYEQYFGPGTRLTVT.